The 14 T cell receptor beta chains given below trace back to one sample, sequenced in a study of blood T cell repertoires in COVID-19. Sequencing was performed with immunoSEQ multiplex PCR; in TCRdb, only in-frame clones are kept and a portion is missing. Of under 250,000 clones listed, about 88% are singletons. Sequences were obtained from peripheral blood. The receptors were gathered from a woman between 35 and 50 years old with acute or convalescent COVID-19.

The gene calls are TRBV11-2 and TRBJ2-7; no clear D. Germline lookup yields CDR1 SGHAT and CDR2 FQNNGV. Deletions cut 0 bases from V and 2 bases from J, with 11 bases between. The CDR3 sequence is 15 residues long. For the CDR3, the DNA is TGTGCCAGCAGCTTAGATGTGGGCAGGACCTACGAGCAGTACGTC. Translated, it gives CASSLDVGRTYEQYV.

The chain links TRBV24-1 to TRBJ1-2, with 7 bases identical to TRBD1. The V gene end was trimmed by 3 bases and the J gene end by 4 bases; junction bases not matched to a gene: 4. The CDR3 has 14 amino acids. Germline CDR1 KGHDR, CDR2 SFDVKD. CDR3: CATSDADRVYGYTF. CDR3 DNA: TGTGCCACCAGTGATGCTGACAGGGTCTATGGCTACACCTTC.

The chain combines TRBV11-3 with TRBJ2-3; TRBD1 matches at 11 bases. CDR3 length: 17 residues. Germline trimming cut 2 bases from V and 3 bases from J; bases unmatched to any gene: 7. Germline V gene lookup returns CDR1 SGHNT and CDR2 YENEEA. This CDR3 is CASSLFSGQGATDTQYF. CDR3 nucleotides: TGTGCCAGCAGCTTATTCTCCGGACAGGGGGCAACAGATACGCAGTATTTT.

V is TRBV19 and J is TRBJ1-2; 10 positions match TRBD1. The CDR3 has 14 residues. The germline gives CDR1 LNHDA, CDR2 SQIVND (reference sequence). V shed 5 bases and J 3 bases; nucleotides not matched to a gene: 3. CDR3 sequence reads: CASSVTGGDYGYTF. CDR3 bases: TGTGCCAGTAGTGTGACAGGGGGCGACTATGGCTACACCTTC.

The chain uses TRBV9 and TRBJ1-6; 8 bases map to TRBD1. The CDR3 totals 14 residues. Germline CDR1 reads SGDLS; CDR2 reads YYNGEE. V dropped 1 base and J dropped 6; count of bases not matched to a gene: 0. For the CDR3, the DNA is TGTGCCAGCAGCGTACAGGGGGCTAATTCACCCCTCCACTTT. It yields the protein CASSVQGANSPLHF.

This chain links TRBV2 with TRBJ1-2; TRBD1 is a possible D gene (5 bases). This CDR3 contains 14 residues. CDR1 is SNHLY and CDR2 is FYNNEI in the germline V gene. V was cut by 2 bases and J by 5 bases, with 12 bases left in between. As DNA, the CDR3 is TGTGCCAGCAGTGAACCCAGGGCCGGGTATGGCTACACCTTC. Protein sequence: CASSEPRAGYGYTF.

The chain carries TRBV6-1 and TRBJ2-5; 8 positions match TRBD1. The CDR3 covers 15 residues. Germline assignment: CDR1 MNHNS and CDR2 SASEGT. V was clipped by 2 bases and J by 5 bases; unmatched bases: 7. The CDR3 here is CASSEYRQGWETQYF. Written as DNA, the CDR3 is TGTGCCAGCAGTGAATACAGACAGGGGTGGGAGACCCAGTACTTC.

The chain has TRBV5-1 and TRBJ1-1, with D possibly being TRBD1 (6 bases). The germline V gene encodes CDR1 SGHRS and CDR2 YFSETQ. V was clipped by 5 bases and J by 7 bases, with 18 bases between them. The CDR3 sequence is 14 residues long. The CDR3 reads CASSFQQGSGEAFF. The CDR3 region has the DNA TGCGCCAGCAGTTTTCAACAGGGATCAGGTGAAGCTTTCTTT.

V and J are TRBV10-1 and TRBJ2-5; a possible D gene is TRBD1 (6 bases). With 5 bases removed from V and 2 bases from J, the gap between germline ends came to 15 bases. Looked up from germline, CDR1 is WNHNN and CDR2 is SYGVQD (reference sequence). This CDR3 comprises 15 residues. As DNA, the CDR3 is TGCGCCAGCAGTAAGGGACACCAAGGGCAAGAGACCCAGTACTTC. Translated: CASSKGHQGQETQYF.

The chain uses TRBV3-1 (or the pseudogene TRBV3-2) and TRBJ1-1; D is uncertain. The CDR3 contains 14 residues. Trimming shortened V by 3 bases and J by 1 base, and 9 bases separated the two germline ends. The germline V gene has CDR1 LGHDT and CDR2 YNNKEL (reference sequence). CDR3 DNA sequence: TGTGCCAGCAGCCAGGGAGGCGGGAACACTGAAGCTTTCTTT. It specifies CASSQGGGNTEAFF.

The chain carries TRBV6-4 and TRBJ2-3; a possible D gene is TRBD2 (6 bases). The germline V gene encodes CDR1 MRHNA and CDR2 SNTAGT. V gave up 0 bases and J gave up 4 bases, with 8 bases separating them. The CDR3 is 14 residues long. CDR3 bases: TGTGCCAGCAGTGACTCCCGGAGGGCAGATACGCAGTATTTT. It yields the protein CASSDSRRADTQYF.

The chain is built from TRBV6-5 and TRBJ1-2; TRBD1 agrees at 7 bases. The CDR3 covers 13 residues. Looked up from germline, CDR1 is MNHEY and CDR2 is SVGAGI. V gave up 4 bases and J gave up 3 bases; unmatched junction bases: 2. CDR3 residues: CASSSDRDYGYTF. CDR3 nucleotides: TGTGCCAGCAGTTCAGACAGGGACTATGGCTACACCTTC.

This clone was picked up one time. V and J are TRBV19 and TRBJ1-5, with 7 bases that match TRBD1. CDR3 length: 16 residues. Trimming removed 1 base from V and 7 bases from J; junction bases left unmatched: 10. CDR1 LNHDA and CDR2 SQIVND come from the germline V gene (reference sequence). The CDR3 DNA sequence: TGTGCCAGTAGTATAGTAATGCGCAGGGGGAAACAGCCCCAGCATTTT. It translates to CASSIVMRRGKQPQHF.

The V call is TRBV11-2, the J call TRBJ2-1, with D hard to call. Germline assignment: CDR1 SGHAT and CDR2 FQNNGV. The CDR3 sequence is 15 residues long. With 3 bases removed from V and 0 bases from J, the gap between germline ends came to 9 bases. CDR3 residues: CASSFKSSSYNEQFF. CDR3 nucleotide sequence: TGTGCCAGCAGCTTTAAATCGAGCTCCTACAATGAGCAGTTCTTC.